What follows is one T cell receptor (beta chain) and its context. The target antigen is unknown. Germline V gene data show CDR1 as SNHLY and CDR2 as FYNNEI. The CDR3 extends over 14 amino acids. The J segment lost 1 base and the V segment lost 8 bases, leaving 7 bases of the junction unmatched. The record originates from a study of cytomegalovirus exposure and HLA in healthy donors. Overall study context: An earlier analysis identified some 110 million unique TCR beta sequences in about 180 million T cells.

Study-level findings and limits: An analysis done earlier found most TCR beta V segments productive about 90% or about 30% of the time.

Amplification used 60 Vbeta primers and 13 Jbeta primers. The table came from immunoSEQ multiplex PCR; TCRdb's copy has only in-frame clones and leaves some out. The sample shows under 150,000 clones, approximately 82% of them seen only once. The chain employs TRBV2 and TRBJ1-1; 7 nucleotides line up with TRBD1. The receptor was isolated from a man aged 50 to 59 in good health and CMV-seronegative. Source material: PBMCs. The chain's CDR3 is CASGLAGGNTEAFF. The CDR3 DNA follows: TGTGCCAGCGGATTGGCAGGGGGGAACACTGAAGCTTTCTTT.